This T cell receptor beta chain was profiled in a study of T cell changes during pregnancy in multiple sclerosis. The CDR3 extends over 15 amino acids. The germline gives CDR1 SGHAT, CDR2 FQDESV (reference sequence). The J segment lost 3 bases and the V segment lost 1 base, leaving 4 bases of the junction unmatched. The table came from immunoSEQ multiplex PCR; TCRdb's copy has only in-frame clones and leaves some out. Altogether about 46,000 clones are present, 85% to 95% being singletons, with the ten largest covering approximately 4%. The chain carries TRBV11-1 and TRBJ1-1, with 8 bases lining up with TRBD1. Sequenced here: CD8+ T cells from peripheral blood mononuclear cells, sampled after pregnancy. The receptor was isolated from a female donor with multiple sclerosis, enrolled in a pregnancy study. DNA of the CDR3: TGTGCCAGCAGCTTAGTGATCAGGGGGCACACTGAAGCTTTCTTT. Its translation: CASSLVIRGHTEAFF. The full variable domain, with the rest looked up from reference TRBV11-1 and TRBJ1-1, is EAEVAQSPRYKITEKSQAVAFWCDPISGHATLYWYRQILGQGPELLVQFQDESVVDDSQLPKDRFSAERLKGVDSTLKIQPAELGDSAMYLCASSLVIRGHTEAFFGQGTRLTVV.